The TCR beta chain described here comes from a study of shared clonotypes between healthy human individuals (dated by TCRdb to between 2020 and 2021). A note on the overall study: A few men and two women, aged 18 to 49 years, made up the cohort. For each donor, CD4 naive and CD4 memory were each run on three plates, CD8 naive on two plates, and CD8 memory on one plate. To estimate repertoire size and how much clonotype sharing occurs between individuals, the study deeply sequenced the blood TCR repertoires of roughly 5 healthy adults. Libraries were prepared and TCR repertoires were sequenced by different laboratories using diverse techniques, in order to increase sequencing depth and limit assay-specific biases. Between about 0.94 and 8.9 billion PBMCs per donor were obtained by leukapheresis.

The donors were healthy, HIV-negative adults with no recently reported acute infections or vaccinations. Only Caucasian adults living in Nashville, Tennessee, USA were represented among the donors. Magnetic negative selection was used to enrich CD4+ T cells, after which naive cells were positively selected on CD45RA and the negative fraction became the memory subset. After blood collection by leukapheresis, PBMCs were isolated using Ficoll-Histopaque density gradient centrifugation and then cryopreserved in the vapor phase of liquid nitrogen. Analytical flow cytometry was used to check the purity and quantity of each magnetically sorted T cell population. Genomic DNA was isolated from each sorted fraction and quantified by UV absorbance on a Nanodrop 2000c. Results the study describes overall, beyond this receptor: Sampling was restricted to blood, and TCR repertoires in tissue are likely to differ from TCR repertoires in blood. Because the study included only a small number of donors, the genetic and exposure-history diversity represented was limited. Even with the large sequencing depth, rarefaction of the sorted-subset datasets indicated that sequencing was incomplete. Naive subsets generally had larger estimated clonotype richness than memory subsets. Pairwise subsampling led to the expectation that sequencing depth would affect the degree of clonotype sharing among donors. About 4.5% of naive CD4, 3.5% of naive CD8, approximately 2.2% of memory CD4, and 0.35% to 0.4% of memory CD8 clonotypes were shared across several donors. Compared with non-shared clonotypes, clonotypes shared by all four sorted-subset donors had higher generation probabilities.

Taken from the germline V gene (reference sequence), the CDR1 and CDR2 loops are GTSNPN and SVGIG. V is clipped by 2 bases and J by 0 bases, and the sequence between their germline boundaries is 9 bases long. Spanning cysteine to phenylalanine, the CDR3 consists of 14 amino acids. Just the 42-base CDR3 DNA is kept, in frame starting at base 1. Using the deep immunoSEQ assay, multiplex PCR amplified TCR CDR3 regions from genomic DNA. Extracted genomic DNA from each cell subset was distributed evenly across all wells of several immunoSEQ 96-well plates, and each plate was treated as a replicate. For sorted subsets, about 0.2 ug genomic DNA, equal to tens of thousands of T cell genomes, was loaded into each replicate PCR. Purified libraries were measured with a Qubit 3.0 fluorometer, size-checked on a Bioanalyzer 2100, and measured again with the KAPA Library Quantification kit. Every immunoSEQ 96-well plate was sequenced on a dedicated single-read 150-cycle Illumina NextSeq 550 flow cell. For the original study's pipeline: Because only junctional sequences without quality scores were contained in the immunoSEQ output, filtering matching that applied to full-length reads could not be performed. Sequences were annotated with PyIR, a Python wrapper for IgBLAST v1.9, and V/J genes and CDR3 were assigned using IMGT germline references. Any read was removed if the V/J assignment was weak (E-value above 1e-6), the CDR3 was missing, or the read contained stop codons, out-of-frame junctions, or ambiguous translated residues. V3J clonotypes were defined as sequences sharing an identical inferred V gene, J gene, and CDR3 amino acid sequence. Percentage overlap between repertoires was calculated by dividing the number of shared unique clonotypes by the size of the smaller repertoire. RTK rarefaction, the Chao1 estimator, and Recon v2.1 estimates of unobserved clonotypes were used to assess repertoire richness. For all TCRbeta clonotypes obtained by the gDNA method from four donors, generation probabilities were computed with OLGA. TCRdb took over this immuneACCESS table, retaining in-frame rearrangements with V and J assigned. Such tables are incomplete; in checked studies, under half of the missing clones stem from an unresolved V gene, and the remainder is unexplained. V, J and clone size are taken as reported in that table, and D and trimming were inferred from the DNA itself. The sample table lists roughly 2,300,000 clones, roughly 92% of them with a count of one. In total, the top ten clones hold around 0.38% of the sample.

For this clone: Its antigen has not been determined. Base qualities are not provided; no much larger clone lies one nucleotide away.

This receptor was taken from a man aged 18-30 years in good health. Some clones in this sample may be carry-over from other donors' samples. The rearrangement joined TRBV30 to TRBJ2-3; the D element could tentatively be TRBD1 or TRBD2, as 5 bases agree for each. The sequenced material came from naive CD4+ T cells from PBMCs. The cell subset or site label corresponds to: CD45RA+ positively selected. The CDR3 protein: CAWSRGPSTDTQYF. The DNA reads TGTGCCTGGAGTAGGGGACCTAGCACAGATACGCAGTATTTT. Outside the CDR3, residues come from the reference TRBV30 and TRBJ2-3 proteins, so the full variable domain is: SQTIHQWPATLVQPVGSPLSLECTVEGTSNPNLYWYRQAAGRGLQLLFYSVGIGQISSEVPQNLSASRPQDRQFILSSKKLLLSDSGFYLCAWSRGPSTDTQYFGPGTRLTVL.